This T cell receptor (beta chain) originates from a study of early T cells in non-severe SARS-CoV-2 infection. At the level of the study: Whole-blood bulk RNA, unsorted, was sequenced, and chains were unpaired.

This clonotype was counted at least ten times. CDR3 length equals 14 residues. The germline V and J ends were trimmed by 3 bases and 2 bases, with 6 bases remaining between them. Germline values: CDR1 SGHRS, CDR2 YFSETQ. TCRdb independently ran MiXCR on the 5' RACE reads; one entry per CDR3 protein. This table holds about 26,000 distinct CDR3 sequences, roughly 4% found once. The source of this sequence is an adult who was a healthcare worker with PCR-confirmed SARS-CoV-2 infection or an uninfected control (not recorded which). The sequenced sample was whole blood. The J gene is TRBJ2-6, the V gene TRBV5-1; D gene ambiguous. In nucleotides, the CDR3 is TGCGCCAGCAGCTCCGACCCTGGGGCCAACGTCCTGACTTTC. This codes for CASSSDPGANVLTF.